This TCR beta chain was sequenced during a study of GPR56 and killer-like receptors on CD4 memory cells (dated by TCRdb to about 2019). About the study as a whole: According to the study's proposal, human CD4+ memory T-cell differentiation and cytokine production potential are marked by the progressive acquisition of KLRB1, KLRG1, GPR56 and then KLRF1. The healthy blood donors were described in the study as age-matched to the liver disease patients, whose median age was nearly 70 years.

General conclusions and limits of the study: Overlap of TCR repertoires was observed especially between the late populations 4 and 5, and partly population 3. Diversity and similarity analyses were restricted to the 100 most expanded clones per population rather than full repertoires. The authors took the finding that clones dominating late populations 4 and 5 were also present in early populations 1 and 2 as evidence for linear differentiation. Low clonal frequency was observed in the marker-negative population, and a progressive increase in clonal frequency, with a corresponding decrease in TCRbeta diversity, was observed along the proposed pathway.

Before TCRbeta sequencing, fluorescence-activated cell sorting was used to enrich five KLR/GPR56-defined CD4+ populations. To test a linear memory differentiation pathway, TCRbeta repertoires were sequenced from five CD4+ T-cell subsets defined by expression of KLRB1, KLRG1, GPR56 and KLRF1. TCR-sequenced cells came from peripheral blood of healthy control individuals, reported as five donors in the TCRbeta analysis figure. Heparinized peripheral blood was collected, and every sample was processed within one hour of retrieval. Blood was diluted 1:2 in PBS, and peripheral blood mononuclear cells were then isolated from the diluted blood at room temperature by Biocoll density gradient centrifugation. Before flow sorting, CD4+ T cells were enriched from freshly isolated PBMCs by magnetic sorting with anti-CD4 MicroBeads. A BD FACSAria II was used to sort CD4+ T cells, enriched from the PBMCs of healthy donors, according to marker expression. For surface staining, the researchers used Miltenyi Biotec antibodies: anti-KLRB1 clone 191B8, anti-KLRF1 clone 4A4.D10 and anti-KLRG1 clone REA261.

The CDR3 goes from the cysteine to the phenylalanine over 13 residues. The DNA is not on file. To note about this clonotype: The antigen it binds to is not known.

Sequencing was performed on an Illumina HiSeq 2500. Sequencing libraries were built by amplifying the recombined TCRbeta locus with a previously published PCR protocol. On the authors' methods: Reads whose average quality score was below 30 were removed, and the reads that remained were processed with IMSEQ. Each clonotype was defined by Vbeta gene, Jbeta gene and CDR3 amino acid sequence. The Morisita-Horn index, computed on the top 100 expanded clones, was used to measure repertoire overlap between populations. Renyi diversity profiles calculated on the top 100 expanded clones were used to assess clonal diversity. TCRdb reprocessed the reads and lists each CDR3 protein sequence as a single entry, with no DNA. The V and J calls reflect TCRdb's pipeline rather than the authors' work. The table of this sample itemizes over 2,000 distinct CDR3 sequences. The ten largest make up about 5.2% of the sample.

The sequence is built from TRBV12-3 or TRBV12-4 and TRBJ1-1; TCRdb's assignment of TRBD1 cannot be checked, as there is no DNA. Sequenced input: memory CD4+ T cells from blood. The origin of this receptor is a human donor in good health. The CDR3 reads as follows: CASSVRGQPEAFF.